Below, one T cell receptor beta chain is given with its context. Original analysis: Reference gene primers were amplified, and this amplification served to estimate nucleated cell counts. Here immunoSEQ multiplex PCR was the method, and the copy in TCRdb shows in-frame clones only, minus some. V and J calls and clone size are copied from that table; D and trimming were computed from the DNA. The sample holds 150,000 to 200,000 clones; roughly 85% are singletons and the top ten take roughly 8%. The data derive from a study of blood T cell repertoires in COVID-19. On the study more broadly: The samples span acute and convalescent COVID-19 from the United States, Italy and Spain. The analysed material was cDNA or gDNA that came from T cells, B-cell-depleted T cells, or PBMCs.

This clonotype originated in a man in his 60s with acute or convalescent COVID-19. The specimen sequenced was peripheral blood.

The DNA of the CDR3 is TGTGCCAGCAGCTCAAGACGGACAGGGGCCGACTCTGGGGCCAACGTCCTGACTTTC. Residues: CASSSRRTGADSGANVLTF. The chain combines TRBV9 with TRBJ2-6; TRBD1 matches 9 bases. The V gene end was trimmed by 4 bases and the J gene end by 0 bases; junction bases not matched to a gene: 11. CDR3 length: 19 residues. Germline CDR1 and CDR2: SGDLS and YYNGEE.